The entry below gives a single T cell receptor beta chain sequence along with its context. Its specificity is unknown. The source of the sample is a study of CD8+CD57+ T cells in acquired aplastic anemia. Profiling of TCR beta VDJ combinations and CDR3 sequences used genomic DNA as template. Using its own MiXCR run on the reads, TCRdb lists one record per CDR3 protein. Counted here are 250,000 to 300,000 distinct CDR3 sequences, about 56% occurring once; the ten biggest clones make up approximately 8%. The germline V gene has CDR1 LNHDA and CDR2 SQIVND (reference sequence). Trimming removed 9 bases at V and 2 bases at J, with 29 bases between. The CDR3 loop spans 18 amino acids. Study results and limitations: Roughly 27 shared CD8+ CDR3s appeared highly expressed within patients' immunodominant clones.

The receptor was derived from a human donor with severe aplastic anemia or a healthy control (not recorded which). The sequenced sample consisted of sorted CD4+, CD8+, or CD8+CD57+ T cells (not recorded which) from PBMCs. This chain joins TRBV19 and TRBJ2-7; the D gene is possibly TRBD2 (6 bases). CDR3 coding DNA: TGTGCCAGCAGACAAAGACCTCCGAAAAGGGGACTCACCTACGAGCAGTACTTC. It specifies CASRQRPPKRGLTYEQYF.